A selection of T cell receptor beta chains follows, all from one sample in a study of T cell responses to AZD1222 COVID-19 vaccine. Data came from immunoSEQ multiplex PCR; TCRdb stores just in-frame clones and leaves some out. The profile shows 100,000 to 130,000 clones, roughly 90% of them singletons. The sequencing used peripheral blood, collected on day 0 of MenACWY control vaccination. These receptors were collected from an adult in good health. The conserved cysteine and the conserved F or W are not part of the CDR3 here. Fields, in order: clone size, J gene, V gene, CDR3 protein. Clone size is stated in some rows and not others, as once, few, many or a class when expanded.

clone size: NA; J gene: TRBJ2-7; V gene: TRBV24-1; CDR3 protein: ATSDLPGQGTYEQY
clone size: NA; J gene: TRBJ2-7; V gene: TRBV28; CDR3 protein: ASSFPEGTYEQY
clone size: NA; J gene: TRBJ1-2; V gene: TRBV4-2; CDR3 protein: ASRLWGGNREVGGYT
clone size: NA; J gene: TRBJ1-5; V gene: TRBV19; CDR3 protein: ASSIDLTRHLSNQPQH
clone size: NA; J gene: TRBJ1-5; V gene: TRBV2; CDR3 protein: ASSIEKDQPQH
clone size: NA; J gene: TRBJ1-2; V gene: TRBV4-3; CDR3 protein: ASRSNYGYT
clone size: NA; J gene: TRBJ1-2; V gene: TRBV18; CDR3 protein: ASSPATTGRYGYT
clone size: NA; J gene: TRBJ1-5; V gene: TRBV12-5; CDR3 protein: ASGPGQGANQPQH
clone size: NA; J gene: TRBJ1-4; V gene: TRBV10-3; CDR3 protein: AISESIQGQGGEKLF
clone size: NA; J gene: TRBJ2-3; V gene: TRBV7-3; CDR3 protein: ASSLQGADTQY
clone size: NA; J gene: TRBJ2-7; V gene: TRBV24-1; CDR3 protein: ATIPQGAGEQY
clone size: NA; J gene: TRBJ1-1; V gene: TRBV6-2/TRBV6-3; CDR3 protein: ASSYPTTEAF
clone size: once; J gene: TRBJ1-5; V gene: TRBV7-2; CDR3 protein: ASSSRGQGLQPQH
clone size: once; J gene: TRBJ1-1; V gene: TRBV5-1; CDR3 protein: ASSLARQNTEAF
clone size: NA; J gene: TRBJ1-4; V gene: TRBV2; CDR3 protein: ASSELVVQGTGEKLF
clone size: NA; J gene: TRBJ2-2; V gene: TRBV21-1; CDR3 protein: ASWEPYRGAV
clone size: NA; J gene: TRBJ2-1; V gene: TRBV4-1; CDR3 protein: ASSQDQGRGGPYNEQF
clone size: NA; J gene: TRBJ2-1; V gene: TRBV7-3; CDR3 protein: ASSLEGAIYNEQF
clone size: NA; J gene: TRBJ1-6; V gene: TRBV28; CDR3 protein: ASSHSRADSYNSPLH
clone size: few; J gene: TRBJ2-1; V gene: TRBV12-3/TRBV12-4; CDR3 protein: ATLRGTYNEQF
clone size: NA; J gene: TRBJ2-5; V gene: TRBV6-2/TRBV6-3; CDR3 protein: ASSRLTEMWTVQNGETQY
clone size: NA; J gene: TRBJ2-7; V gene: TRBV27; CDR3 protein: ASSLLGQDRGEQY
clone size: NA; J gene: TRBJ1-1; V gene: TRBV19; CDR3 protein: ASSITGQGNTEAF
clone size: NA; J gene: TRBJ1-2; V gene: TRBV11-2; CDR3 protein: ASSLVMATNYT
clone size: NA; J gene: TRBJ2-1; V gene: TRBV5-1; CDR3 protein: ASSGSGRNSGNEQF
clone size: NA; J gene: TRBJ2-6; V gene: TRBV5-1; CDR3 protein: ASSGGYTGANVLT
clone size: once; J gene: TRBJ1-4; V gene: TRBV2; CDR3 protein: ASRTDPAGEKLF
clone size: NA; J gene: TRBJ1-1; V gene: TRBV9; CDR3 protein: ASSPKRETGASTEAF
clone size: NA; J gene: TRBJ1-2; V gene: TRBV6-5; CDR3 protein: ASSQGAANYGYT
clone size: NA; J gene: TRBJ2-5; V gene: TRBV7-2; CDR3 protein: ASSLALRTGPGETQY
clone size: once; J gene: TRBJ2-7; V gene: TRBV6-1; CDR3 protein: ASSGRQPSSYYEQY
clone size: NA; J gene: TRBJ2-1; V gene: TRBV18; CDR3 protein: ASSRDSTYNEQF
clone size: once; J gene: TRBJ2-5; V gene: TRBV27; CDR3 protein: ASSRMWGAETQY
clone size: NA; J gene: TRBJ1-4; V gene: TRBV27; CDR3 protein: ASSTRTGLGEKLF
clone size: NA; J gene: TRBJ2-3; V gene: TRBV5-1; CDR3 protein: ASSPQTSGTDTQY
clone size: NA; J gene: TRBJ2-2; V gene: TRBV7-2; CDR3 protein: ASSPAVRGTGELF
clone size: NA; J gene: TRBJ2-1; V gene: TRBV2; CDR3 protein: ASSLLAGAEDEQF
clone size: NA; J gene: TRBJ1-5; V gene: TRBV2; CDR3 protein: ASSGDVNQPQH
clone size: once; J gene: TRBJ2-7; V gene: TRBV6-5; CDR3 protein: ASSKTAPYEQY
clone size: NA; J gene: TRBJ1-4; V gene: TRBV19; CDR3 protein: ASSPQATNEKLF
clone size: NA; J gene: TRBJ2-1; V gene: TRBV10-2; CDR3 protein: ASSGQGRGNEQF
clone size: NA; J gene: TRBJ2-1; V gene: TRBV19; CDR3 protein: ASSKRGSTGADYNEQF
clone size: NA; J gene: TRBJ1-5; V gene: TRBV19; CDR3 protein: ASSIHESNQPQH
clone size: NA; J gene: TRBJ2-5; V gene: TRBV6-6; CDR3 protein: ASSYLTSLETQY
clone size: NA; J gene: TRBJ2-7; V gene: TRBV19; CDR3 protein: ASSRRGETTSTSYEQY
clone size: NA; J gene: TRBJ2-2; V gene: TRBV5-4; CDR3 protein: ASSLASGANTGELF
clone size: NA; J gene: TRBJ1-4; V gene: TRBV6-1; CDR3 protein: ASSEALYRGGEKLF
clone size: NA; J gene: TRBJ1-5; V gene: TRBV7-9; CDR3 protein: ASSLGQGPVGNQPQH
clone size: few; J gene: TRBJ1-4; V gene: TRBV4-1; CDR3 protein: ASSPTDTRGEKLF
clone size: NA; J gene: TRBJ1-2; V gene: TRBV11-2; CDR3 protein: ASSLEPVYGYT